This entry is about one T cell receptor beta chain. This record belongs to a study of blood T cell repertoires in COVID-19. The wider study: Nucleic acid was either cDNA or gDNA, and it came from T cells, B-cell-depleted T cells, or PBMCs.

Germline V gene data show CDR1 as MNHEY and CDR2 as SVGAGI. The V gene end was trimmed by 6 bases and the J gene end by 13 bases; junction bases not matched to a gene: 11. CDR3 length equals 13 residues. The protocol was immunoSEQ multiplex PCR, while the TCRdb copy is restricted to in-frame clones and leaves out a portion. This sample has some 150,000 clones, with 70% to 90% found just once. The V and J genes are TRBV6-5 and TRBJ2-7, with 11 bases fitting TRBD1. The clonotype originates from a woman aged 55-70 years with COVID-19, enrolled during active disease. Sequenced material: peripheral blood. The DNA of the CDR3 is TGTGCCAGCAGCACCCTCGGGACAGGGGGGGTTTACTTC. Its protein is CASSTLGTGGVYF.